This T cell receptor (beta chain) was obtained from a study of blood T cell repertoires in COVID-19. Study information: Both acute and convalescent COVID-19 samples were obtained from the United States, Italy and Spain. The analysed material was cDNA or gDNA that came from T cells, B-cell-depleted T cells, or PBMCs.

Authors' analysis steps: Scientists estimated how many nucleated cells there were by amplifying reference gene primers. TCRdb keeps only in-frame clones here, not all; method: immunoSEQ multiplex PCR. That table gives V, J and clone size, and the DNA gave D and trimming. The sample shows nearly 100,000 clones, 80% to 90% of them seen only once. The germline V gene has CDR1 SGHAT and CDR2 FQNNGV. This CDR3 has 14 residues. V lost 0 bases, J lost 2 bases, and 6 bases lay in between. Sequencing was carried out using peripheral blood. The source of this sequence is a man older than 75 with acute or convalescent COVID-19. This chain links TRBV11-2 with TRBJ2-3; possible D gene TRBD2, 5 bases. CDR3: CASSLERVTDTQYF. For the CDR3, the DNA is TGTGCCAGCAGCTTAGAGAGGGTCACAGATACGCAGTATTTT. The full variable domain, its missing parts supplied by reference TRBV11-2 and TRBJ2-3, is EAGVAQSPRYKIIEKRQSVAFWCNPISGHATLYWYQQILGQGPKLLIQFQNNGVVDDSQLPKDRFSAERLKGVDSTLKIQPAKLEDSAVYLCASSLERVTDTQYFGPGTRLTVL.